The 29 T cell receptor beta chains below come from one sample, sequenced in a study of T cells in Graves' hyperthyroidism and ophthalmopathy. Amplified TCR beta CDR3 regions derived from RNA transcripts. TCR CDR3 underwent first-round RT-PCR with the HTBI primer set. TCRdb analysed the multiplex PCR reads with MiXCR anew, one entry per CDR3 protein. The sample carries roughly 300,000 distinct CDR3 sequences, roughly a fifth recorded once. Sequenced material: blood. All receptors come from a woman between 45 and 65 years old with Graves' hyperthyroidism.

The chain recombines TRBV10-1 with TRBJ2-3; D gene ambiguous. Trimming stripped 8 bases from V and 2 bases from J, with 14 bases between. CDR3 length equals 14 residues. Germline-derived CDR1 and CDR2 are WNHNN and SYGVQD (reference sequence). The CDR3 DNA follows: TGCGCCAGCTCTTCGGCTACCCCCACAGATACGCAGTATTTT. Protein sequence: CASSSATPTDTQYF.

This clonotype was found many times. The J gene is TRBJ2-3, the V gene TRBV29-1; D tentatively fits TRBD1 or TRBD2 (5 bases each). CDR1 is SQVTM, CDR2 ANQGSEA, per germline. V was cut by 5 bases and J by 2 bases, with 11 bases left in between. CDR3 length: 13 amino acids. In nucleotides, the CDR3 is TGCAGCGTTTCGGCAGGGACCACAGATACGCAGTATTTT. Protein sequence: CSVSAGTTDTQYF.

This clonotype was observed a few times. CDR3 amino acids: CSASYREQTQYF. In DNA form, the CDR3 reads TGCAGTGCTAGTTACCGGGAACAGACCCAGTACTTC. The V gene is TRBV20-1, the J gene TRBJ2-5, with D maybe TRBD2 (5 bases). Germline V gene lookup returns CDR1 DFQATT and CDR2 SNEGSKA (reference sequence). The ends were cut back, 3 bases at V and 6 bases at J, with 11 bases in the middle. There are 12 residues in the CDR3.

This clonotype was seen more than once but under ten times. The rearrangement joins TRBV5-1 to TRBJ1-2, with TRBD1 matching over 8 bases. Per germline, CDR1 SGHRS and CDR2 YFSETQ. CDR3 length: 12 residues. V lost 3 bases to trimming and J lost 12 bases; unmatched junction nucleotides: 7. The DNA for the CDR3 is TGCGCCAGCAGCTCCGGGACAGGTTCGCACACCTTC. Encoded protein: CASSSGTGSHTF.

Ten or more counts support this clonotype. The chain joins TRBV3-1 to TRBJ2-7; D is unresolved. Trimming shortened V by 1 base and J by 5 bases, and 12 bases separated the two germline ends. The CDR3 spans 14 residues. Germline CDR1 LGHDT, CDR2 YNNKEL (reference sequence). CDR3 sequence reads: CASSQGRLSNEQYF. CDR3 nucleotide sequence: TGTGCCAGCAGCCAAGGGAGACTGAGCAACGAGCAGTACTTC.

This clonotype was seen once. The chain is built from TRBV7-2 and TRBJ2-1; D not resolved. V was shortened by 5 bases and J by 4 bases, with 6 bases between the two germline ends. Germline V gives CDR1 SGHTA, CDR2 FQGNSA. CDR3 length equals 12 residues. CDR3 loop: CASSAPYNEQFF. CDR3 coding DNA: TGTGCCAGCAGCGCTCCATACAATGAGCAGTTCTTC.

The V and J genes are TRBV7-9 and TRBJ2-5; 7 bases agree with TRBD1. V dropped 5 bases and J dropped 2; count of bases not matched to a gene: 5. The CDR3 spans 14 residues. Per germline, CDR1 SEHNR and CDR2 FQNEAQ (reference sequence). The DNA for the CDR3 is TGTGCCAGCAGCACAGACAGGGATCAAGAGACCCAGTACTTC. It yields the protein CASSTDRDQETQYF. The full variable domain, in which reference TRBV7-9 and TRBJ2-5 provide the parts outside the CDR3, is DTGVSQNPRHKITKRGQNVTFRCDPISEHNRLYWYRQTLGQGPEFLTYFQNEAQLEKSRLLSDRFSAERPKGSFSTLEIQRTEQGDSAMYLCASSTDRDQETQYFGPGTRLLVL.

The sample holds many counts of this clonotype. V usage is TRBV28 and J usage is TRBJ1-2, with 8 bases fitting TRBD1. Germline CDR1 and CDR2: MDHEN and SYDVKM. Unmatched junction bases numbered 9, after V lost 5 bases and J lost 4 bases. CDR3 length: 15 residues. Written as DNA, the CDR3 is TGTGCCAGCAGTCTCCAGGGGGCTGGTGGCTATGGCTACACCTTC. Translated: CASSLQGAGGYGYTF.

This rearrangement joins TRBV3-1 to TRBJ2-6; TRBD1 aligns across 11 bases. Germline lookup yields CDR1 LGHDT and CDR2 YNNKEL (reference sequence). There are 20 residues in the CDR3. Trimming at V came to 0 bases and at J to 2 bases, leaving 9 bases not matched to a gene. In DNA, the CDR3 is TGTGCCAGCAGCCAAGATCGATGGACAGGGGGCCAAGCTGGGGCCAACGTCCTGACTTTC. Amino acid sequence: CASSQDRWTGGQAGANVLTF.

The chain couples TRBV5-1 to TRBJ2-5; perhaps TRBD1 as D (6 bases). The CDR3 runs 14 residues. V was trimmed by 0 bases and J by 7 bases, leaving 13 bases between them. CDR1 SGHRS and CDR2 YFSETQ come from the germline V gene. DNA for the CDR3: TGCGCCAGCAGCTTGGACAGGGTGTTAGGGACCCAGTACTTC. It specifies CASSLDRVLGTQYF.

The sample holds a few counts of this clonotype. The chain combines TRBV6-5 with TRBJ2-5; 8 bases are shared with TRBD2. The trim removed 2 bases at V and 2 bases at J, leaving 13 bases unmatched. Looked up from germline, CDR1 is MNHEY and CDR2 is SVGAGI. The CDR3 extends over 18 amino acids. Written as DNA, the CDR3 is TGTGCCAGCAGTTACGGAAGCGGGGGCCGAAGAACACAAGAGACCCAGTACTTC. Residues: CASSYGSGGRRTQETQYF.

The rearrangement uses TRBV20-1 and TRBJ1-2; D remains unclear. Germline lookup yields CDR1 DFQATT and CDR2 SNEGSKA (reference sequence). Trimming removed 6 bases at V and 7 bases at J, with 24 bases between. This CDR3 is 15 amino acids long. The CDR3 coding sequence is TGCAGTGCCCCCGAACCCGGGCGAGAGGGAATTGGCTACACCTTC. It yields the protein CSAPEPGREGIGYTF.

This clonotype was observed many times. The chain has TRBV12-3 or TRBV12-4 and TRBJ2-1; TRBD2 matches 15 bases. CDR3 length: 13 amino acids. Germline trimming cut 1 base from V and 14 bases from J; bases unmatched to any gene: 0. CDR3 nucleotide sequence: TGTGCCAGCAGTTTAGGGACTAGCGGGAGGGAGTTCTTC. Protein sequence: CASSLGTSGREFF.

The rearrangement joins TRBV14 to TRBJ2-7; possibly TRBD2 for D (6 bases). V was cut by 1 base and J by 6 bases, with 13 bases left in between. Germline V CDR1 and CDR2: SGHDN, FVKESK. The CDR3 is 14 amino acids. CDR3 loop: CASSQVSLGSEQYF. CDR3 coding DNA: TGTGCCAGCAGCCAAGTAAGTCTCGGGAGCGAGCAGTACTTC.

This clonotype was counted ten times or more. This chain connects TRBV27 to TRBJ1-5, with a possible D match to TRBD1 (6 bases). This CDR3 region has 15 residues. V lost 1 base and J lost 0, with 7 bases in between. Germline-derived CDR1 and CDR2 are MNHEY and SMNVEV (reference sequence). CDR3 sequence: CASSLLGASNQPQHF. The CDR3 nucleotides read TGTGCCAGCAGTTTATTGGGGGCTAGCAATCAGCCCCAGCATTTT.

In regard to this clonotype: Being one base from a much bigger clone, this may be a read error. The chain has TRBV28 and TRBJ2-3; 11 bases map to TRBD2. The ends lost 8 bases at V and 5 bases at J; junction bases unmatched: 9. Germline V gene lookup returns CDR1 MDHEN and CDR2 SYDVKM. The CDR3 covers 15 residues. The CDR3 loop reads CASGSLAGGGDTQYF. DNA for the CDR3: TGTGCCAGCGGTTCCTTAGCGGGAGGGGGAGATACGCAGTATTTT.

This clonotype was seen many times. The chain carries TRBV3-1 and TRBJ2-3; 7 bases agree with TRBD1. The CDR3 has 14 residues. Germline CDR1 LGHDT, CDR2 YNNKEL (reference sequence). V lost 5 bases and J lost 1; bases outside the gene matches: 3. The DNA of the CDR3 is TGTGCCAGCAGCTACGGGACAGGCACAGATACGCAGTATTTT. This sequence encodes CASSYGTGTDTQYF.

This clonotype was found a few times. The CDR3 nucleotides read TGTGCCAGTACTGGACAGGGGCATGTGCAGCCCCAGCATTTT. This sequence encodes CASTGQGHVQPQHF. The chain links TRBV19 to TRBJ1-5; 9 nucleotides agree with TRBD1. The CDR3 totals 14 residues. The germline CDR1 and CDR2 sequences are LNHDA and SQIVND (reference sequence). The V and J ends lost 7 bases and 7 bases, in that order; junction bases with no gene match: 8.

V gene TRBV20-1 combines with J gene TRBJ2-7; D might be TRBD1 (5 bases). Trimming removed 0 bases at V and 7 bases at J, with 22 bases between. Germline CDR1 is DFQATT and CDR2 is SNEGSKA (reference sequence). There are 16 residues in the CDR3. The CDR3 loop is CSARDLVPGRPGEQYF. In DNA form, the CDR3 reads TGCAGTGCTAGAGATCTGGTACCAGGGCGCCCGGGTGAGCAGTACTTC.

The chain employs TRBV7-3 and TRBJ2-3, with D maybe TRBD2 (5 bases). The CDR3 is 13 amino acids. Trimming left V 5 bases short and J 5 bases short, with 11 bases between. The germline V gene encodes CDR1 SGHTA and CDR2 FQGTGA. CDR3 sequence (DNA): TGTGCCAGCAGCCTCAATGAGGGAGATACGCAGTATTTT. It translates to CASSLNEGDTQYF.

Details on this clonotype: This may stem from a read error, because a much larger clone lies one nucleotide away. This sequence joins TRBV28 and TRBJ2-7; D call uncertain. The CDR3 length is 14 residues. CDR1 MDHEN and CDR2 SYDVKM come from the germline V gene. The CDR3 DNA sequence: TGTGCCTGCAGTTTTGGGGTTCCCCCGAAGGAGCAGTACTTC. It codes for CACSFGVPPKEQYF.

This clonotype was observed at least ten times. V usage is TRBV2 and J usage is TRBJ2-3, with 7 bases lining up with TRBD2. The germline CDR1 and CDR2 sequences are SNHLY and FYNNEI. V lost 9 bases to trimming and J lost 2 bases; unmatched junction nucleotides: 11. The CDR3 is 15 amino acids. CDR3 sequence (DNA): TGTGCCAGTTGGAGCAGCGGGGCGGCCACAGATACGCAGTATTTT. Its protein product is CASWSSGAATDTQYF. The full variable domain, in which reference TRBV2 and TRBJ2-3 provide the parts outside the CDR3, is EPEVTQTPSHQVTQMGQEVILRCVPISNHLYFYWYRQILGQKVEFLVSFYNNEISEKSEIFDDQFSVERPDGSNFTLKIRSTKLEDSAMYFCASWSSGAATDTQYFGPGTRLTVL.

Turning to this clonotype: A much more abundant neighbour one base away suggests this may be a read error. The chain uses TRBV7-9 and TRBJ2-6; tentative D call: TRBD2 (5 bases). Germline V gene sequence: CDR1 SEHNR, CDR2 FQNEAQ (reference sequence). Between the trimmed V and J ends, which lost 8 bases and 0 bases, there was a span of 17 bases. The CDR3 is 17 amino acids. The CDR3 sequence is CASGRSGAGSGANVLTF. The DNA of the CDR3 is TGTGCCAGCGGCAGGAGCGGCGCGGGCTCTGGGGCCAACGTCCTGACTTTC. The variable domain in full, with the rest retrieved from reference TRBV7-9 and TRBJ2-6, is DTGVSQNPRHKITKRGQNVTFRCDPISEHNRLYWYRQTLGQGPEFLTYFQNEAQLEKSRLLSDRFSAERPKGSFSTLEIQRTEQGDSAMYLCASGRSGAGSGANVLTFGAGSRLTVL.

This clonotype was recorded at least ten times. The chain links TRBV4-1 to TRBJ2-3; D gene ambiguous. The CDR3 is 15 residues long. Deletions cut 1 base from V and 2 bases from J, with 10 bases between. The germline V gene encodes CDR1 MGHRA and CDR2 YSYEKL. CDR3 DNA: TGCGCCAGCAGCCAAGGGACCGTGAACACAGATACGCAGTATTTT. Protein sequence: CASSQGTVNTDTQYF.

This rearrangement joins TRBV2 to TRBJ1-2; TRBD1 matches 9 bases. The junction had 3 bases not matched to a gene; V was cut back by 8 bases and J by 2 bases. The CDR3 length is 13 residues. Per the germline V gene, CDR1 is SNHLY and CDR2 is FYNNEI. Written as DNA, the CDR3 is TGTGCCAGCGCAGGACAGGGGAACTATGGCTACACCTTC. As protein: CASAGQGNYGYTF.

This clonotype occurred many times. The CDR3: CASKLDGSYGYTF. For the CDR3, the DNA is TGTGCCAGCAAACTGGACGGATCCTATGGCTACACCTTC. This rearrangement joins TRBV27 to TRBJ1-2; D is unresolved. This CDR3 is built from 13 residues. Germline CDR1 is MNHEY and CDR2 is SMNVEV (reference sequence). Trimming removed 7 bases at V and 4 bases at J, with 13 bases between.

This chain joins TRBV10-3 and TRBJ1-2; the D gene is possibly TRBD1 (6 bases). CDR1 ENHRY and CDR2 SYGVKD come from the germline V gene. Trimming pared 2 bases from V and 5 bases from J, leaving 9 bases between. CDR3 length equals 13 residues. In nucleotides, the CDR3 is TGTGCCATCAGTGAGAACAGGGAGTATGGCTACACCTTC. Translation: CAISENREYGYTF.

The V call is TRBV7-9, the J call TRBJ2-7; the D is unclear. Germline loops: CDR1 SEHNR, CDR2 FQNEAQ (reference sequence). The CDR3 totals 11 residues. V lost 7 bases, J lost 3 bases, and 7 bases lay in between. CDR3 DNA: TGTGCCAGCAAGGGCCTCTACGAGCAGTACTTC. It is translated as CASKGLYEQYF.

About this clonotype: A much larger clone sits a single nucleotide away, making a read error possible. The gene calls are TRBV12-3 or TRBV12-4 and TRBJ1-2, with 7 bases that match TRBD1. This CDR3 has 13 residues. CDR3 region: CGSSPDRLHGYTF. CDR3 coding DNA: TGTGGCAGCAGTCCGGACAGGCTTCATGGCTACACCTTC.